This entry describes one T cell receptor (beta chain). Antigen: not known. None of the donors, who were healthy HIV-negative adults, had recently had acute infections or vaccinations. The CDR3 extends over 14 amino acids. Deletions cut 0 bases from V and 2 bases from J, with 6 bases between. Per germline, CDR1 SEHNR and CDR2 FQNEAQ (reference sequence). TCRdb's copy holds only in-frame clones and misses some; the assay was immunoSEQ multiplex PCR. The sample yields roughly 2 million clones, almost 96% seen once. The sample comes from a study of shared clonotypes between healthy human individuals. General study findings and limits: At large depth, rarefaction still showed sorted-subset sequencing to be incomplete. Richness estimates generally favored naive over memory subsets.

The sequence came from a young man in good health. The chain uses TRBV7-9 and TRBJ2-3; possibly TRBD1 for D (5 bases). Material for sequencing was naive CD4+ T cells sorted from blood. Described subset: CD45RA+ positively selected. In DNA, the CDR3 is TGTGCCAGCAGCTTAGCGACAGTCACAGATACGCAGTATTTT. Translating it yields CASSLATVTDTQYF.